The 27 T cell receptor beta chains in this list originate from one sample, sequenced in a study of Ad26.COV2.S vaccination and SARS-CoV-2 variants (dated by TCRdb to the early 2020s). Libraries were made using the immunoSEQ multiplex PCR assay. Sourced from immuneACCESS, this table was stored by TCRdb with only in-frame sequences that have V and J called. A share of the clones is absent; for the studies checked, an unresolved V gene accounts for under half, and the remainder has no known explanation. The sample includes about 420,000 clones, with approximately 90% observed a single time. The ten top clones hold approximately 4% of the sample. The intended sense of this specimen's treatment or condition label: roughly 19 received Ad26.COV2.S at low or high dose, single or two shots; five or six received placebo; per-sample allocation not given. Repertoires of vaccine and placebo recipients were sequenced from samples taken on day 63 after the first injection.

This material consisted of peripheral blood, taken in a trial of Ad26.COV2.S vaccine versus placebo. These receptor sequences come from a person between 18 and 65 years old who received the Ad26.COV2.S COVID-19 vaccine or a placebo.

This clone has just a few counts. The chain is built from TRBV5-1 and TRBJ1-1; D is unresolved. There are 16 residues in the CDR3. Germline CDR1 SGHRS, CDR2 YFSETQ. V lost 5 bases, J lost 1 base, and 18 bases lay in between. The CDR3 loop is CASRDALGDTNTEAFF. The CDR3, as DNA: TGCGCCAGCAGAGACGCGCTCGGGGATACGAACACTGAAGCTTTCTTT.

The chain uses TRBV9 and TRBJ1-2; no firm D call. Germline CDR1 and CDR2: SGDLS and YYNGEE. The V end lost 4 bases, the J end lost 0 bases, and 16 bases lay between the germline ends. This CDR3 region has 16 residues. CDR3 loop: CASSLPWENPNYGYTF. Here the CDR3 DNA reads TGTGCCAGCAGCCTTCCCTGGGAGAATCCTAACTATGGCTACACCTTC.

The chain recombines TRBV5-1 with TRBJ2-3; D unclear. Trimming took 1 base from V and 2 from J, leaving 11 bases between them. The germline V gene encodes CDR1 SGHRS and CDR2 YFSETQ. The CDR3 covers 15 residues. CDR3 in DNA: TGCGCCAGCAGCTTGCGGCAGATGGACACAGATACGCAGTATTTT. Its translation is CASSLRQMDTDTQYF.

The genes are TRBV6-5 and TRBJ1-2; D possibly corresponds to TRBD1 (5 bases). This CDR3 spans 13 amino acids. The germline V and J ends were trimmed by 0 bases and 8 bases, with 10 bases remaining between them. Germline V gives CDR1 MNHEY, CDR2 SVGAGI. CDR3 sequence reads: CASSYSPGYGYTF. As DNA, the CDR3 is TGTGCCAGCAGTTACTCTCCAGGGTACGGCTACACCTTC.

V is TRBV28 and J is TRBJ2-3, with a tentative D call TRBD1 (6 bases). The CDR3 is 14 amino acids. The V and J ends lost 5 bases and 2 bases respectively, with 11 bases between them. CDR1 MDHEN and CDR2 SYDVKM come from the germline V gene. The CDR3 DNA is TGTGCCAGCAGTACCCAGGGGCTCACAGATACGCAGTATTTT. Translated: CASSTQGLTDTQYF.

This rearrangement joins TRBV29-1 to TRBJ2-1, with TRBD2 identical over 7 bases. Germline V gene data show CDR1 as SQVTM and CDR2 as ANQGSEA. Germline trimming cut 4 bases from V and 8 bases from J; bases unmatched to any gene: 8. The CDR3 runs to 13 residues. CDR3 sequence reads: CSVGPTSPHEQFF. The CDR3, as DNA: TGCAGCGTTGGCCCGACTAGCCCCCATGAGCAGTTCTTC.

The CDR3 region is CASSLERGDYGYTF. CDR3 sequence (DNA): TGTGCCAGCAGCTTGGAACGGGGTGACTATGGCTACACCTTC. The V gene is TRBV5-4, the J gene TRBJ1-2; D unclear. V lost 0 bases and J 3 bases, leaving 9 bases between the germline ends. Germline V gene data show CDR1 as SGHNT and CDR2 as YYREEE (reference sequence). There are 14 residues in the CDR3.

The chain has TRBV6-5 and TRBJ2-7, with 8 bases that match TRBD1. The CDR3 contains 13 residues. Germline V gene data show CDR1 as MNHEY and CDR2 as SVGAGI. V was pared by 5 bases and J by 5 bases, with 5 bases of the junction left unmatched. The CDR3 coding sequence is TGTGCCAGCAGTCAGGACAGGGACGACGAGCAGTACTTC. Translating gives CASSQDRDDEQYF.

The gene calls are TRBV7-2 and TRBJ1-4, with D tentatively TRBD1 (6 bases). The germline gives CDR1 SGHTA, CDR2 FQGNSA. V was trimmed by 1 base and J by 7 bases, leaving 13 bases between them. This CDR3 has 15 residues. The CDR3 spells CASSLVPGEVEKLFF. The CDR3 DNA is TGTGCCAGCAGCTTAGTCCCAGGGGAGGTTGAAAAACTGTTTTTT. The full variable domain, with the rest looked up from reference TRBV7-2 and TRBJ1-4, is GAGVSQSPSNKVTEKGKDVELRCDPISGHTALYWYRQSLGQGLEFLIYFQGNSAPDKSGLPSDRFSAERTGGSVSTLTIQRTQQEDSAVYLCASSLVPGEVEKLFFGSGTQLSVL.

This chain links TRBV28 with TRBJ1-5; no clear D gene. Germline-derived CDR1 and CDR2 are MDHEN and SYDVKM. This CDR3 is built from 16 residues. Trimming removed 1 base at V and 1 base at J, with 11 bases between. In DNA, the CDR3 is TGTGCCAGCAGTTTATTCCCAGCCCCCAGCAATCAGCCCCAGCATTTT. Translated: CASSLFPAPSNQPQHF.

This chain joins TRBV4-1 and TRBJ1-1; 8 bases are shared with TRBD1. The CDR3 spans 17 residues. The germline V gene encodes CDR1 MGHRA and CDR2 YSYEKL. The V and J ends lost 0 bases and 1 base, in that order; junction bases with no gene match: 7. The CDR3 loop reads CASSQDWTGSRNTEAFF. The CDR3 nucleotides are TGCGCCAGCAGCCAAGATTGGACAGGGTCTCGGAACACTGAAGCTTTCTTT.

This chain joins TRBV28 and TRBJ1-5; 8 bases agree with TRBD1. The CDR3 runs to 14 residues. Germline loops: CDR1 MDHEN, CDR2 SYDVKM. V was pared by 5 bases and J by 3 bases, with 3 bases of the junction left unmatched. The CDR3 DNA is TGTGCCAGCAGTCACAGGGGGGTCAATCAGCCCCAGCATTTT. This translates into CASSHRGVNQPQHF.

This chain connects TRBV7-2 to TRBJ2-7; 9 bases agree with TRBD2. This CDR3 contains 18 residues. V was clipped by 3 bases and J by 0 bases; unmatched bases: 12. Germline CDR1 is SGHTA and CDR2 is FQGNSA. The DNA of the CDR3 is TGTGCCAGCAGCTTTAGGCTAGCGGGGACACGGAGCTCCTACGAGCAGTACTTC. It encodes CASSFRLAGTRSSYEQYF.

This rearrangement joins TRBV12-3 or TRBV12-4 to TRBJ2-1, with D perhaps TRBD1 or TRBD2 (5 bases each). This CDR3 spans 13 amino acids. Trimming took 4 bases from V and 11 from J, leaving 15 bases between them. The CDR3 DNA reads TGTGCCAGCAGTTCTAGGGCTAGGGACCAGCAGTTCTTC. Translation: CASSSRARDQQFF.

This sequence joins TRBV6-2 or TRBV6-3 and TRBJ1-5; TRBD1 is a possible D gene (6 bases). Germline CDR1 reads MNHEY; CDR2 reads SVGEGT. Trimming took off 2 bases at V and 0 bases at J, with 11 bases between the two ends. CDR3 length: 16 amino acids. The CDR3, as DNA: TGTGCCAGCAGTTACCAGGACAGTTTTAGCAATCAGCCCCAGCATTTT. As protein: CASSYQDSFSNQPQHF.

V is TRBV4-1 and J is TRBJ2-7; TRBD2 agrees at 8 bases. J gave up 0 bases and V 4 bases, and 8 bases lay outside the gene matches. Per germline, CDR1 MGHRA and CDR2 YSYEKL. The CDR3 is made up of 16 amino acids. CDR3 in DNA: TGCGCCAGCAGCCCCTTAGCGGGGCTCAGCTCCTACGAGCAGTACTTC. It specifies CASSPLAGLSSYEQYF.

The chain carries TRBV5-8 and TRBJ1-5, with TRBD1 as a possible D gene (6 bases). CDR3 length: 16 residues. Germline lookup yields CDR1 SGHTS and CDR2 YDEGEE. V dropped 3 bases and J dropped 6 bases, with 19 bases sitting between them. CDR3 nucleotide sequence: TGTGCCAGCAGCTCCACGGACAGACGGGCGATTCAGCCCCAGCATTTT. Amino acid sequence: CASSSTDRRAIQPQHF.

The chain recombines TRBV9 with TRBJ2-3; tentatively, D is TRBD2 (6 bases). Trimming left V 0 bases short and J 1 base short, with 9 bases between. Germline V gene data show CDR1 as SGDLS and CDR2 as YYNGEE. The CDR3 extends over 15 amino acids. The CDR3, as DNA: TGTGCCAGCAGCGTAGGGGGGGTGGGCACAGATACGCAGTATTTT. It specifies CASSVGGVGTDTQYF.

As regards this clone: Other DNA sequences in this specimen translate into the identical CDR3. The chain is built from TRBV5-1 and TRBJ1-1; 7 nucleotides align to TRBD1. Trimming cost V 4 bases and J 4 bases; bases outside gene matches: 4. Per germline, CDR1 SGHRS and CDR2 YFSETQ. The CDR3 has 13 residues. The CDR3 reads CASSLQGGTEAFF. CDR3 coding DNA: TGCGCCAGCAGCCTGCAGGGGGGCACTGAAGCTTTCTTT.

In this sample, this clone turned up once. The V call is TRBV5-1, the J call TRBJ1-2, with TRBD1 matching over 10 bases. The ends lost 4 bases at V and 2 bases at J; junction bases unmatched: 5. Germline-derived CDR1 and CDR2 are SGHRS and YFSETQ. The CDR3 loop spans 15 amino acids. CDR3 coding DNA: TGCGCCAGCAGCCTCGGGACAGGGGAGAACTATGGCTACACCTTC. It encodes CASSLGTGENYGYTF.

CDR3 residues: CASSIDRDSGYTF. CDR3 DNA sequence: TGTGCCAGTAGTATTGACAGGGATTCTGGCTACACCTTC. This chain connects TRBV19 to TRBJ1-2; TRBD1 agrees at 7 bases. The length of the CDR3 is 13 residues. Germline V gene sequence: CDR1 LNHDA, CDR2 SQIVND (reference sequence). V lost 3 bases and J lost 7; bases outside the gene matches: 5.

The V and J genes are TRBV11-3 and TRBJ2-2; 8 nucleotides agree with TRBD2. Germline CDR1 reads SGHNT; CDR2 reads YENEEA. The CDR3 runs 15 residues. The V segment lost 7 bases and the J segment 7 bases; nucleotides outside the gene matches: 11. CDR3 sequence: CASISPGLEGGELFF. In nucleotides, the CDR3 is TGTGCCAGCATATCTCCGGGACTAGAGGGCGGGGAGCTGTTTTTT.

The rearrangement uses TRBV21-1 and TRBJ1-4. TRBV21-1 is classified as a pseudogene. The CDR3 spans 14 residues. The CDR3 sequence is CASSRGRCNEKLFF. The CDR3 DNA is TGTGCCAGCAGCAGAGGACGATGTAATGAAAAACTGTTTTTT.

The V and J genes are TRBV11-2 and TRBJ2-7, with D possibly being TRBD1 or TRBD2 (5 bases each). Germline V CDR1 and CDR2: SGHAT, FQNNGV. V was shortened by 5 bases and J by 3 bases, with 17 bases between the two germline ends. This CDR3 is built from 15 residues. The CDR3 DNA sequence: TGTGCCAGCAGCCCCTCCGGGGCGGAAGGCTACGAGCAGTACTTC. This gives the protein CASSPSGAEGYEQYF.

V and J are TRBV27 and TRBJ2-3; TRBD2 might be the D (5 bases). CDR1 MNHEY and CDR2 SMNVEV come from the germline V gene (reference sequence). The CDR3 totals 14 residues. Trimming stripped 0 bases from V and 6 bases from J, with 10 bases between. Written as DNA, the CDR3 is TGTGCCAGCAGTTTATCACTCCGGAGGGATACGCAGTATTTT. It encodes CASSLSLRRDTQYF.

The chain carries TRBV5-4 and TRBJ2-1; unclear D gene. V was cut by 0 bases and J by 5 bases, with 3 bases left in between. From germline, CDR1 is SGHNT and CDR2 YYREEE (reference sequence). This CDR3 is built from 12 residues. DNA for the CDR3: TGTGCCAGCAGCTTGGGTCACAATGAGCAGTTCTTC. Translation: CASSLGHNEQFF.

This clone appeared many times. The chain couples TRBV7-8 to TRBJ2-3; 12 bases align to TRBD1. Looked up from germline, CDR1 is SGHVS and CDR2 is FQNEAQ. Germline trimming cut 5 bases from V and 4 bases from J; bases unmatched to any gene: 4. This CDR3 comprises 15 residues. CDR3: CASSPGTGGADTQYF. In nucleotides, the CDR3 is TGTGCCAGCAGCCCCGGGACAGGGGGCGCAGATACGCAGTATTTT. Based on the CDR3 plus reference TRBV7-8 and TRBJ2-3, the full variable domain is GAGVSQSPRYKVAKRGQDVALRCDPISGHVSLFWYQQALGQGPEFLTYFQNEAQLDKSGLPSDRFFAERPEGSVSTLKIQRTQQEDSAVYLCASSPGTGGADTQYFGPGTRLTVL.